This T cell receptor (beta chain) was recovered during a study of cytomegalovirus exposure and HLA in healthy donors. Study-level findings and limits: Most TCR beta V segments were productive about 90% or about 30% of the time in an earlier analysis. Later analysis suggested links between common viral pathogens and several top significant clusters.

13 Jbeta primers and 60 Vbeta primers were used for the PCR. Profiled with immunoSEQ multiplex PCR; TCRdb holds only in-frame clones, not every one. Of tens of thousands of clones detected, roughly 76% appear once; the ten largest clones hold 7.8%. In the case of this clone: Its antigen is undetermined.

The germline V gene encodes CDR1 SGDLS and CDR2 YYNGEE. CDR3 length: 18 amino acids. V was clipped by 3 bases and J by 2 bases; unmatched bases: 11. The gene calls are TRBV9 and TRBJ2-1, with TRBD2 matching 10 bases. Sequencing was done on a sample of PBMCs. The receptor was derived from a man between 60 and 75 years old in good health and CMV-seropositive. The CDR3 region is CASSEAAGGPPAYNEQFF. CDR3 sequence (DNA): TGTGCCAGCAGCGAGGCAGCGGGAGGGCCCCCGGCCTACAATGAGCAGTTCTTC.